The next 21 T cell receptor beta chains were all read from a single sample in a study of blood T cell repertoires in COVID-19. This table comes from immunoSEQ multiplex PCR, and its TCRdb copy is limited to in-frame clones, with some not included. Of about 330,000 clones in the sample, around nine tenths were seen once. The specimen was PBMCs or T cells enriched from blood (not recorded which). These receptors came from a man aged 25 to 45 who had recovered from COVID-19.

This clone was recorded once. The chain joins TRBV9 to TRBJ1-1, with D hard to call. Germline loops: CDR1 SGDLS, CDR2 YYNGEE. The V gene lost 0 bases and the J gene lost 0 bases, with 12 bases spanning the gap. The CDR3 runs to 16 residues. The CDR3 loop reads CASSVAPETVNTEAFF. The CDR3 nucleotides are TGTGCCAGCAGCGTAGCCCCCGAAACAGTGAACACTGAAGCTTTCTTT. Full variable domain (remainder filled in from reference TRBV9 and TRBJ1-1): DSGVTQTPKHLITATGQRVTLRCSPRSGDLSVYWYQQSLDQGLQFLIQYYNGEERAKGNILERFSAQQFPDLHSELNLSSLELGDSALYFCASSVAPETVNTEAFFGQGTRLTVV.

V gene TRBV27 combines with J gene TRBJ1-5, with 9 bases aligning to TRBD1. V dropped 5 bases and J dropped 7; count of bases not matched to a gene: 12. Germline CDR1 and CDR2: MNHEY and SMNVEV (reference sequence). The CDR3 totals 16 residues. DNA of the CDR3: TGTGCCAGCAGTCCTCACGATACAGGGGGCGCGCAGCCCCAGCATTTT. This gives the protein CASSPHDTGGAQPQHF.

In its sample, this clone was seen once. The chain carries TRBV2 and TRBJ1-6; the match to TRBD1 covers 9 bases. Germline CDR1 reads SNHLY; CDR2 reads FYNNEI. V gave up 8 bases and J gave up 9 bases; unmatched junction bases: 5. The CDR3 spans 13 residues. The CDR3 loop reads CASRGQGGSPLHF. Here the CDR3 DNA reads TGTGCCAGCCGGGGACAGGGAGGTTCACCCCTCCACTTT.

The chain links TRBV2 to TRBJ1-4; the D is unclear. V lost 6 bases, J lost 3 bases, and 14 bases lay in between. The germline V gene has CDR1 SNHLY and CDR2 FYNNEI. The CDR3 contains 15 residues. CDR3 region: CASRKLGFPNEKLFF. For the CDR3, the DNA is TGTGCCAGCAGGAAGCTTGGTTTTCCTAATGAAAAACTGTTTTTT.

This clone was counted once. V usage is TRBV19 and J usage is TRBJ2-2; possibly TRBD1 for D (6 bases). From germline, CDR1 is LNHDA and CDR2 SQIVND (reference sequence). V gave up 7 bases and J gave up 5 bases, with 8 bases separating them. The CDR3 consists of 12 residues. CDR3 in DNA: TGTGCCAGTACCGACAGGACCGGGGAGCTGTTTTTT. Amino acid sequence: CASTDRTGELFF.

The chain carries TRBV4-1 and TRBJ2-5, with 8 bases fitting TRBD1. CDR3 length equals 18 residues. Germline V gives CDR1 MGHRA, CDR2 YSYEKL. V shed 0 bases, J shed 3 bases, and the junction held 12 bases outside the gene matches. DNA for the CDR3: TGCGCCAGCAGCCAAGATTTGGGTCCTGACAGGGGAGAAGAGACCCAGTACTTC. This encodes CASSQDLGPDRGEETQYF.

The CDR3: CASSHRAGELPFSYNEQFF. Here the CDR3 DNA reads TGTGCCAGCAGCCACAGGGCGGGGGAATTACCCTTCTCCTACAATGAGCAGTTCTTC. V and J are TRBV3-1 (or the pseudogene TRBV3-2) and TRBJ2-1; 7 bases are shared with TRBD2. V gave up 3 bases and J gave up 0 bases; unmatched junction bases: 14. Germline V gene lookup returns CDR1 LGHDT and CDR2 YNNKEL (reference sequence). The CDR3 contains 19 residues.

This sequence joins TRBV19 and TRBJ2-3; 10 bases line up with TRBD2. V gave up 1 base and J gave up 6 bases; unmatched junction bases: 7. Germline V gives CDR1 LNHDA, CDR2 SQIVND (reference sequence). The CDR3 is 16 amino acids. The CDR3: CASSIVGSGGLDTQYF. CDR3 DNA: TGTGCCAGTAGTATAGTTGGTAGCGGGGGGTTGGATACGCAGTATTTT.

The chain links TRBV28 to TRBJ1-6; D ambiguous. The CDR3 covers 13 residues. CDR1 is MDHEN, CDR2 SYDVKM, per germline. The V gene lost 6 bases and the J gene lost 7 bases, with 10 bases spanning the gap. CDR3 loop: CASRRVRNSPLHF. CDR3 nucleotides: TGTGCCAGCAGGAGGGTCAGAAATTCACCCCTCCACTTT.

V usage is TRBV14 and J usage is TRBJ2-7; 10 bases are shared with TRBD1. In germline, CDR1 is SGHDN, CDR2 FVKESK. The CDR3 totals 15 residues. Trimming at V came to 1 base and at J to 3 bases, leaving 3 bases not matched to a gene. The CDR3 nucleotides are TGTGCCAGCAGCCAAGCGGACAGGGGGAACTACGAGCAGTACTTC. Its protein product is CASSQADRGNYEQYF.

The chain recombines TRBV2 with TRBJ1-2; D remains unclear. CDR1 is SNHLY, CDR2 FYNNEI, per germline. This CDR3 has 14 amino acids. Trimming took 3 bases from V and 0 from J, leaving 8 bases between them. CDR3 in amino acids: CASSEQEANYGYTF. The CDR3 coding sequence is TGTGCCAGCAGTGAGCAGGAAGCTAACTATGGCTACACCTTC.

The V call is TRBV3-1 (or the pseudogene TRBV3-2), the J call TRBJ2-5; tentatively, D is TRBD1 (6 bases). The CDR3 is 14 amino acids. V dropped 3 bases and J dropped 2 bases, with 10 bases sitting between them. Germline V CDR1 and CDR2: LGHDT, YNNKEL (reference sequence). CDR3 DNA sequence: TGTGCCAGCAGCCATCGGACAGTACAAGAGACCCAGTACTTC. Translated, it gives CASSHRTVQETQYF.

The chain carries TRBV6-5 and TRBJ2-4; TRBD1 matches at 10 bases. The CDR3 runs 14 residues. Germline loops: CDR1 MNHEY, CDR2 SVGAGI. Trimming at V came to 6 bases and at J to 5 bases, leaving 4 bases not matched to a gene. The CDR3 sequence is CASRSGTGENIQYF. CDR3 DNA sequence: TGTGCCAGCAGATCCGGGACAGGGGAAAACATTCAGTACTTC.

The chain combines TRBV5-1 with TRBJ2-5; TRBD2 is a possible D gene (5 bases). The CDR3 loop spans 16 amino acids. Germline CDR1 and CDR2: SGHRS and YFSETQ. V was pared by 4 bases and J by 3 bases, with 19 bases between. CDR3 bases: TGCGCCAGCAGCCCCGGTGGTATAGCGTTCGAAGAGACCCAGTACTTC. This encodes CASSPGGIAFEETQYF.

CDR3 protein: CASRRLAGPQETQYF. Here the CDR3 DNA reads TGTGCCAGCCGTCGACTAGCGGGTCCCCAAGAGACCCAGTACTTC. The chain couples TRBV2 to TRBJ2-5; TRBD2 matches 10 bases. In germline, CDR1 is SNHLY, CDR2 FYNNEI. V was clipped by 8 bases and J by 1 base; unmatched bases: 7. CDR3 length: 15 residues.

The gene calls are TRBV2 and TRBJ2-3; 13 bases map to TRBD2. The CDR3 has 15 residues. With 5 bases clipped from V and 5 bases from J, the junction kept 4 bases outside the gene matches. Germline V gene data show CDR1 as SNHLY and CDR2 as FYNNEI. CDR3 sequence (DNA): TGTGCCAGCAGTCTTGGACTAGCGGGGGTAGATACGCAGTATTTT. Its protein is CASSLGLAGVDTQYF.

The J gene is TRBJ1-6, the V gene TRBV18, with 7 bases matching TRBD1. The CDR3 consists of 18 residues. The V segment lost 1 base and the J segment 2 bases; nucleotides outside the gene matches: 8. Germline values: CDR1 KGHSH, CDR2 LQKENI. CDR3 region: CASSPRPGTATYNSPLHF. As DNA, the CDR3 is TGTGCCAGCTCACCACGCCCCGGGACAGCCACCTATAATTCACCCCTCCACTTT.

This clone showed up just once. The CDR3 protein is CASSSGQGESPLHF. CDR3 bases: TGTGCCAGCAGCTCGGGACAGGGGGAATCACCCCTCCACTTT. J is TRBJ1-6 and V is TRBV7-9; 11 positions match TRBD1. Germline CDR1 reads SEHNR; CDR2 reads FQNEAQ (reference sequence). V lost 4 bases and J lost 10; bases outside the gene matches: 3. The CDR3 is 14 amino acids.

The V call is TRBV29-1, the J call TRBJ2-7; TRBD1 aligns across 7 bases. Unmatched junction bases numbered 9, after V lost 5 bases and J lost 2 bases. CDR1 is SQVTM and CDR2 is ANQGSEA in the germline V gene. The CDR3 contains 14 residues. The CDR3 DNA is TGCAGCGTTAATCCCGGACAGGCGGCCTACGAGCAGTACTTC. Translating gives CSVNPGQAAYEQYF.

This sequence joins TRBV11-2 and TRBJ2-1, with a weak D call TRBD2 (7 bases). Trimming left V 5 bases short and J 7 bases short, with 12 bases between. This CDR3 spans 13 amino acids. From germline, CDR1 is SGHAT and CDR2 FQNNGV. This CDR3 reads CASSRGGRNEQFF. The CDR3 nucleotides are TGTGCCAGCAGCCGCGGGGGCCGAAATGAGCAGTTCTTC. Drawing the rest from reference TRBV11-2 and TRBJ2-1, the complete variable domain is EAGVAQSPRYKIIEKRQSVAFWCNPISGHATLYWYQQILGQGPKLLIQFQNNGVVDDSQLPKDRFSAERLKGVDSTLKIQPAKLEDSAVYLCASSRGGRNEQFFGPGTRLTVL.

This chain joins TRBV19 and TRBJ2-1; no firm D call. In germline, CDR1 is LNHDA, CDR2 SQIVND (reference sequence). Trimming cost V 3 bases and J 10 bases, with 13 bases left between them. The CDR3 consists of 13 residues. This CDR3 reads CASSMGYTREQFF. CDR3 nucleotide sequence: TGTGCCAGTAGTATGGGCTACACCAGGGAGCAGTTCTTC.